This T cell receptor beta chain was found in a study of blood T cell repertoires in COVID-19 (dated by TCRdb to 2020 to 2021). Some background on the complete study: Collaborator samples came from the United States, Italy and Spain and covered acute and convalescent phases of COVID-19. The material from the prospective study consisted of cDNA or gDNA derived from T cells, B-cell-depleted T cells, or PBMCs. Where HLA class I and class II types were available, the types were taken from metadata supplied by the sample provider, not from assay-based typing. The sample metadata nearly always contained a de-identified subject ID, COVID-19 status, age in years and sex. The dataset comprised deeply sampled blood TCRbeta repertoires from subjects exposed to, actively infected with, or recovered from COVID-19. The repertoires were released in a freely available public database meant as a resource for research on the immune response to SARS-CoV-2. The samples were drawn from two sources: the first 160 participants of the ongoing ImmuneRACE study, and 1,000 to 1,500 subjects contributed by 6 global collaborators. The research as a whole found: The amount of clinical and demographic metadata varied by source and participant and was provided uncurated.

At the junction V is shortened by 11 bases and J by 8 bases, with 15 bases in between. The CDR3 contains 11 residues, cysteine and phenylalanine counted. Just the 33-base CDR3 DNA is kept, in frame starting at base 1. Via the germline V gene (reference sequence), CDR1 is MNHEY and CDR2 SMNVEV. This clone appeared once. The target of this receptor is not known. Within one base of it there is no much larger clone, and no base qualities were kept. TCRbeta CDR3 regions were amplified from genomic DNA by means of the immunoSEQ Assay, a bias-controlled multiplex PCR. Regarding the original processing steps: The number of nucleated cells in each sample was estimated from the amplification of reference gene primers within the assay. Sequence reads were collapsed and filtered to measure the absolute abundance of every unique TCRbeta CDR3 rearrangement. Productive Simpson clonality was computed per sample as the square root of Simpson's diversity index over productive rearrangements. TCRdb's version of the immuneACCESS table is confined to in-frame rearrangements and falls short of the full clone set. An unresolved V gene accounts for under half of the shortfall where checked; the remainder is of unknown origin. D and trimming were read from the DNA, whereas the V and J calls and clone size are those reported in that table. The sample yields 14,000 or so clones; roughly nine tenths were counted once. 17% of the sample is taken by the ten largest.

Collaborating institutions collected whole blood in K2EDTA tubes following their own protocols. Collaborator samples were shipped for TCRbeta analysis as frozen whole blood, isolated PBMCs, or DNA extracted from either sample type. This sequence was found in a human donor with active COVID-19. The donor label of this sample is uncertain. Recombination joined TRBV27 with TRBJ1-2; TRBD1 is a possible D gene, resting on 5 matching bases. The specimen sequenced was peripheral blood. In nucleotides, the sequence is TGTGCCGCTCGCGGGGGATGGGGCTACACCTTC. It encodes CAARGGWGYTF.